This T cell receptor (beta chain) was retrieved from a study of Ad26.COV2.S vaccination and SARS-CoV-2 variants. Noted treatment: 15 to 20 received Ad26.COV2.S at low or high dose, single or two shots; five or six received placebo; per-sample allocation not given. Collection of the samples took place on day 63 after the first injection of vaccine or placebo. An adult donor aged 18-55 years was enrolled in Boston. With 5 bases clipped from V and 5 bases from J, the junction kept 11 bases outside the gene matches. Germline loops: CDR1 MNHEY, CDR2 SMNVEV (reference sequence). The CDR3 is made up of 18 amino acids. Study-level findings and limits: The TCR breadth and depth analyses may have understated or missed part of the total T cell responses. Relative to placebo recipients, vaccine recipients exhibited elevated spike-specific TCR breadth.

The protocol was immunoSEQ multiplex PCR, while the TCRdb copy is restricted to in-frame clones and leaves out a portion. The table lists about 480,000 clones, roughly 87% of them singletons. A remark on this clone: As yet, its antigen is unknown.

The chain has TRBV27 and TRBJ2-5; 16 bases line up with TRBD2. Specimen: peripheral blood, collected in a trial of Ad26.COV2.S vaccine versus placebo. This clonotype was sampled from a person aged 18-65 years who received the Ad26.COV2.S COVID-19 vaccine or a placebo. This CDR3 reads CASSTPGLAGGLGETQYF. CDR3 DNA sequence: TGTGCCAGCAGTACCCCGGGACTAGCGGGAGGGTTGGGTGAGACCCAGTACTTC.